These 2 T cell receptor beta chains were all obtained from the same sample, sequenced in a study of patients and donors after allogeneic stem cell transplantation. Each CDR3 protein is one row after TCRdb ran MiXCR on the RT-PCR reads. The repertoire has about 410,000 distinct CDR3 sequences, 16% of them found once; the top ten carry 6% to 8%. Sequencing was performed on blood, either unsorted or a sorted T cell fraction (not recorded which). These receptors were obtained from a human donor who was either an allogeneic HSCT recipient or a stem cell or donor lymphocyte infusion donor (not recorded which). It is not recorded whose cells these are; they may come from a transplant donor.

The V call is TRBV18, the J call TRBJ2-7, with 10 bases aligning to TRBD2. The CDR3 has 14 residues. V lost 3 bases to trimming and J lost 4 bases; unmatched junction nucleotides: 3. Germline lookup yields CDR1 KGHSH and CDR2 LQKENI. In DNA form, the CDR3 reads TGTGCCAGCTCACCCCCTAGCGGGAGTTACGAGCAGTACTTC. This translates into CASSPPSGSYEQYF.

CDR3 protein: CSARGASGGLSEQFF. Here the CDR3 DNA reads TGCAGTGCCCGGGGGGCTAGCGGGGGCCTTTCGGAGCAGTTCTTC. The V gene is TRBV20-1, the J gene TRBJ2-1; 10 bases agree with TRBD2. The J segment lost 10 bases and the V segment lost 6 bases, leaving 15 bases of the junction unmatched. The CDR3 loop spans 15 amino acids. Germline-derived CDR1 and CDR2 are DFQATT and SNEGSKA (reference sequence).